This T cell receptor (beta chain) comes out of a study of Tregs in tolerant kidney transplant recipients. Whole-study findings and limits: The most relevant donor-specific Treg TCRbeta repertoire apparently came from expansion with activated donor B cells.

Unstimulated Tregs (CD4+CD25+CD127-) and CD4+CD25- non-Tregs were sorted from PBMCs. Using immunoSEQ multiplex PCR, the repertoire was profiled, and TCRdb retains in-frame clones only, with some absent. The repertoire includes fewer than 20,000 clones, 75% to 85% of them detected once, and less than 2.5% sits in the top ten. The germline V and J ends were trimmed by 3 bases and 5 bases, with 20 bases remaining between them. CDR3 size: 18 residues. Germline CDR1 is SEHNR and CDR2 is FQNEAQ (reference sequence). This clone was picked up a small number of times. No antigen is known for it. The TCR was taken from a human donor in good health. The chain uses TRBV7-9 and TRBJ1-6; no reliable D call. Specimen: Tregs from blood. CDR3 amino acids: CASSFPAPSGLHNSPLHF. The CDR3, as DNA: TGTGCCAGCAGCTTTCCAGCCCCCTCCGGACTGCATAATTCACCCCTCCACTTT.